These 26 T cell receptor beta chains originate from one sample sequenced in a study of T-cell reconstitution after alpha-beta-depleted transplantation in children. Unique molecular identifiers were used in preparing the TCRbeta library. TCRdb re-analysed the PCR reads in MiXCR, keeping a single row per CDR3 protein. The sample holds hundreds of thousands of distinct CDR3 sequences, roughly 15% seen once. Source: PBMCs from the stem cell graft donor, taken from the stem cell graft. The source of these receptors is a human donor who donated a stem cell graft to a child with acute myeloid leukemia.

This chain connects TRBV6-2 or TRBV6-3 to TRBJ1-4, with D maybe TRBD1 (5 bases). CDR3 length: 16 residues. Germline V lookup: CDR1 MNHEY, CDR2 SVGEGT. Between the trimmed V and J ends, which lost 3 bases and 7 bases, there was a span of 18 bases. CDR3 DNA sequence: TGTGCCAGCAGTTATCAGGGAATACAACGGATTGAAAAACTGTTTTTT. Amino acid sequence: CASSYQGIQRIEKLFF.

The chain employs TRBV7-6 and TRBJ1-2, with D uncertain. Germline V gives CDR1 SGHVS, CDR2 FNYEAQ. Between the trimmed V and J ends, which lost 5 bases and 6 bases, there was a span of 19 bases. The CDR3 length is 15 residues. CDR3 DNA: TGTGCCAGCAGCCAGTCAACTGGGCCCTCCGATGGCTACACCTTC. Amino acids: CASSQSTGPSDGYTF.

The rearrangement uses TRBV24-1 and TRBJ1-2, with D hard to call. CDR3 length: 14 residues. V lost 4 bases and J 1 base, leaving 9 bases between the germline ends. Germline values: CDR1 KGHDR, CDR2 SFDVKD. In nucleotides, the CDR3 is TGTGCCACCAGTGACCTCGGTCTTAACTATGGCTACACCTTC. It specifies CATSDLGLNYGYTF.

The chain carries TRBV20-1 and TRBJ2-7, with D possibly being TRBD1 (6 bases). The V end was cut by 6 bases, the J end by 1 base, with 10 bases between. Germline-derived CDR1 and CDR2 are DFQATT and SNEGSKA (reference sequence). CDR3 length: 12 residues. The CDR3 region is CSAPGQSYEQYF. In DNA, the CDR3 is TGCAGTGCCCCTGGACAGTCCTACGAGCAGTACTTC.

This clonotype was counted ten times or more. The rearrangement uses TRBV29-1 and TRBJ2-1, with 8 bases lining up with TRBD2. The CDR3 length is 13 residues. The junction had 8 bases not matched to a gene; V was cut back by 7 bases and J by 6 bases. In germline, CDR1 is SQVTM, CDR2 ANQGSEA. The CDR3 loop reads CSGGTRFGNEQFF. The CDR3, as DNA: TGCAGCGGAGGGACTAGGTTCGGCAATGAGCAGTTCTTC.

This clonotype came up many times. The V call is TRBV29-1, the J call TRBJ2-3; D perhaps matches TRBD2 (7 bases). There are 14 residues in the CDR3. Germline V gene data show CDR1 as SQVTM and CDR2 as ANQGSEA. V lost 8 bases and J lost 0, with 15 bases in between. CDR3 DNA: TGCAGCTACCTAGGGGGGGGTAGCACAGATACGCAGTATTTT. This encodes CSYLGGGSTDTQYF.

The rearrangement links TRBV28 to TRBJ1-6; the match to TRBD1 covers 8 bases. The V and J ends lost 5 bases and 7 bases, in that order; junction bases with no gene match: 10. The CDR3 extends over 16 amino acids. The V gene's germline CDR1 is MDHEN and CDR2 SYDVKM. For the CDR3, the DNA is TGTGCCAGCAGTATACGGACAGGGAGGATCAATTCACCCCTCCACTTT. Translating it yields CASSIRTGRINSPLHF.

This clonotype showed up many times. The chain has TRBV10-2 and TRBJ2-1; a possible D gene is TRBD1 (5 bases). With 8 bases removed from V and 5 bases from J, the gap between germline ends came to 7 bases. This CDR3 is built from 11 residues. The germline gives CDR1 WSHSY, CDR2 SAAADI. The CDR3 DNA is TGCGCCAGCCAGGGCAACAATGAGCAGTTCTTC. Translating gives CASQGNNEQFF.

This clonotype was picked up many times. The CDR3: CASSLGPTGNEKLFF. The CDR3 bases are TGTGCCAGCAGTTTGGGGCCTACAGGGAATGAAAAACTGTTTTTT. The chain couples TRBV25-1 to TRBJ1-4; a possible D gene is TRBD1 (6 bases). Germline V lookup: CDR1 MGHDK, CDR2 SYGVNS. CDR3 size: 15 residues. The germline V and J ends were trimmed by 5 bases and 5 bases, with 15 bases remaining between them.

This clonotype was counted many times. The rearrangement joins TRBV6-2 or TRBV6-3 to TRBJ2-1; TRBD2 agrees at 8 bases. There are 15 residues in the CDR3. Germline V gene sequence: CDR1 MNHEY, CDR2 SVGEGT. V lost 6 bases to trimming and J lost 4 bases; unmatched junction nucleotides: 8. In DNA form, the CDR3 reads TGTGCCAGCAGGTCTGTTCGGGGGGGGTACAATGAGCAGTTCTTC. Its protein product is CASRSVRGGYNEQFF.

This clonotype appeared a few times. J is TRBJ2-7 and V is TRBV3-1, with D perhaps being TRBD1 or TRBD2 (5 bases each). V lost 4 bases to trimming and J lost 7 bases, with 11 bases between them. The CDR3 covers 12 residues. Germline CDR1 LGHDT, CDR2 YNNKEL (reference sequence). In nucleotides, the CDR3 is TGTGCCAGCAGCCGAAGAGGGGCGGAGCAGTACTTC. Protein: CASSRRGAEQYF.

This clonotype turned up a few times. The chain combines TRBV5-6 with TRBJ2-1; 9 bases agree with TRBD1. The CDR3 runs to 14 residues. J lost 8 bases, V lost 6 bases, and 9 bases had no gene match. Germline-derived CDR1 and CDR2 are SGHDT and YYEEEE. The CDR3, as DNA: TGTGCCAGCAACCCAGACAGGGGGATTGATGAGCAGTTCTTC. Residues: CASNPDRGIDEQFF.

The CDR3 protein is CASSQIGVSDEQYF. Here the CDR3 DNA reads TGTGCCAGCAGCCAGATCGGGGTTTCCGACGAGCAGTACTTC. The V call is TRBV7-9, the J call TRBJ2-7, with D possibly matching TRBD2 (5 bases). Germline V lookup: CDR1 SEHNR, CDR2 FQNEAQ (reference sequence). The germline V and J ends were trimmed by 5 bases and 5 bases, with 16 bases remaining between them. This CDR3 spans 14 amino acids.

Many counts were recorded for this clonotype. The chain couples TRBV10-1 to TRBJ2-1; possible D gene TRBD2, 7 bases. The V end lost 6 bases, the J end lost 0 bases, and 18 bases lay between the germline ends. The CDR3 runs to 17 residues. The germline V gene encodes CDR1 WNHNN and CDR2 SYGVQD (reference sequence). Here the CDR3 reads CASSNGPGEGSYNEQFF. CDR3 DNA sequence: TGCGCCAGCAGCAACGGGCCAGGGGAGGGCTCCTACAATGAGCAGTTCTTC.

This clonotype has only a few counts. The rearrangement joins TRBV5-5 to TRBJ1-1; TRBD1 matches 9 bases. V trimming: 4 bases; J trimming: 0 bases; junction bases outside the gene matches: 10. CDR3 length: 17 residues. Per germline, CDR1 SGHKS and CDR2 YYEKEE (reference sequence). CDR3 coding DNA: TGTGCCAGCAGCCCGCTGACAGGGGGAAGGATGAACACTGAAGCTTTCTTT. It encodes CASSPLTGGRMNTEAFF.

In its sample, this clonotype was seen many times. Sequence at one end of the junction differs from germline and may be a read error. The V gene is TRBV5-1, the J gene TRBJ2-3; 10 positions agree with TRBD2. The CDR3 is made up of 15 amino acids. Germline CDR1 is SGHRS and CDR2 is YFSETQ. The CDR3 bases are TGTGCCAGCAGTTTACTAGCGGGGAGCACAGATACGCAGTATTTT. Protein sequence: CASSLLAGSTDTQYF.

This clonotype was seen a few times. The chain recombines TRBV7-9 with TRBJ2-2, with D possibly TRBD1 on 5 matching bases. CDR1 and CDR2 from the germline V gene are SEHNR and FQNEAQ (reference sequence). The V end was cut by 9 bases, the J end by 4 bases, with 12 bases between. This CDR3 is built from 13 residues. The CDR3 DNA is TGTGCCAGTACGGACACGAGCACCGGGGAGCTGTTTTTT. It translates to CASTDTSTGELFF.

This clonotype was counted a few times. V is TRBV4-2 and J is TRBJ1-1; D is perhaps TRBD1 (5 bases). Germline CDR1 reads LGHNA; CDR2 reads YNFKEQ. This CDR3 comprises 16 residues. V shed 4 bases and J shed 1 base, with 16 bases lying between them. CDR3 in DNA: TGTGCCAGCAGCCGTGGAGAGGGCAGGGCGAACACTGAAGCTTTCTTT. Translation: CASSRGEGRANTEAFF.

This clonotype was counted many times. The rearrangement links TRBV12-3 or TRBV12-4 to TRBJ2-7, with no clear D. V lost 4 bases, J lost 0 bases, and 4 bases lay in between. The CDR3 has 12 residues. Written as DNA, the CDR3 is TGTGCCAGCAGTTGGGGCTCCTACGAGCAGTACTTC. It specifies CASSWGSYEQYF.

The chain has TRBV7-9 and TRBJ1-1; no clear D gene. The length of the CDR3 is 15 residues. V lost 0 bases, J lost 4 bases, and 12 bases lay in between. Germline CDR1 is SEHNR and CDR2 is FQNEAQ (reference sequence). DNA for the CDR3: TGTGCCAGCAGCTTAGCTCGGGGATTGTTCACTGAAGCTTTCTTT. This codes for CASSLARGLFTEAFF.

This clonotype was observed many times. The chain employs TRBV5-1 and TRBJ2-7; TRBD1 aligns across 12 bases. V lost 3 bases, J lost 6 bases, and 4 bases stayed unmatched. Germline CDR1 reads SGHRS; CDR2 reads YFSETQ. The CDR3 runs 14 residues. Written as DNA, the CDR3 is TGCGCCAGCAGCTGGGGACAGGGGGCAGTCGAGCAGTACTTC. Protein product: CASSWGQGAVEQYF.

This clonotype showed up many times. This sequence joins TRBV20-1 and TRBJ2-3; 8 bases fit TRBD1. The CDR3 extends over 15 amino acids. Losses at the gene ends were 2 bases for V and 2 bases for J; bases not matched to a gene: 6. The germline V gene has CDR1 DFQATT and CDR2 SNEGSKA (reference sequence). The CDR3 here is CSARSQGEATDTQYF. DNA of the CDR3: TGCAGTGCTAGATCACAGGGGGAGGCCACAGATACGCAGTATTTT.

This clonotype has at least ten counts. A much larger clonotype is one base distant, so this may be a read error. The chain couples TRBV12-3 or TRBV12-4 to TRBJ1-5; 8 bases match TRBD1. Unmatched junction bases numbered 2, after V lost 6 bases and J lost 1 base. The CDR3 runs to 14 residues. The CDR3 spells CASRRQGSNQPQHF. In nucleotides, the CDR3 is TGTGCCAGCAGGCGACAGGGGAGCAATCAGCCCCAGCATTTT.

The CDR3 here is CASRRSSQETQYF. The CDR3 DNA is TGCGCCAGCAGGCGGAGCAGCCAAGAGACCCAGTACTTC. This chain uses TRBV10-2 with TRBJ2-5, with D unclear. Trimming took 6 bases from V and 1 from J, leaving 9 bases between them. CDR1 is WSHSY and CDR2 is SAAADI in the germline V gene. This CDR3 contains 13 residues.

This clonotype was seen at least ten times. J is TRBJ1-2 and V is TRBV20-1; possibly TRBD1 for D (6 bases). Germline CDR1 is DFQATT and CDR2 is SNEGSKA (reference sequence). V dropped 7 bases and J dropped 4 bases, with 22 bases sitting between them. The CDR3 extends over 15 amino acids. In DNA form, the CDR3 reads TGCAGTGTTTCGTGGGGGGGGCGGCAAGGCTATGGCTACACCTTC. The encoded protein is CSVSWGGRQGYGYTF.

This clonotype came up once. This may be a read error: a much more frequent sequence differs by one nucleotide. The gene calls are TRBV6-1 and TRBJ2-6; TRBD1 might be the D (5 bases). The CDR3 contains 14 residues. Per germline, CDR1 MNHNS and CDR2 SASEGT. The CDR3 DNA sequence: TGTGCCAGCAGTGCTCATACTGGGGCCGACGTCCTGACTTTC. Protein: CASSAHTGADVLTF.